This T cell receptor beta chain was identified during a study of T cell changes during pregnancy in multiple sclerosis. The CDR3 extends over 12 amino acids. Trimming removed 4 bases at V and 2 bases at J, with 6 bases between. CDR1 is MNHNY, CDR2 SVGAGI, per germline (reference sequence). Produced via immunoSEQ multiplex PCR; TCRdb's table is partial and in-frame only. The sample holds tens of thousands of clones, approximately 95% seen once. The clonotype originates from a female donor with multiple sclerosis, enrolled in a pregnancy study. The chain employs TRBV6-6 and TRBJ2-7; D is possibly TRBD2 (6 bases). This sample comprised peripheral blood, obtained in the first trimester of pregnancy. CDR3 amino acids: CASSWGAYEQYF. CDR3 nucleotides: TGTGCCAGCAGTTGGGGGGCCTACGAGCAGTACTTC.